Listed below are T cell receptor beta chains from one sample, sequenced in a study of Graves' ophthalmopathy and Graves' hyperthyroidism. From the multiplex PCR reads, TCRdb called clonotypes with MiXCR, one entry per CDR3 protein. The profile covers 300,000 to 500,000 distinct CDR3 sequences, with 15% appearing a single time and 7% taken by the ten largest. The sequencing sample was made of peripheral blood. The source is a woman aged 18-29 years with stable Graves' hyperthyroidism. The CDR3 runs from the conserved cysteine through the conserved F or W. D genes are given only for firm matches. Clone size appears in some rows only: once, few, many, or a class for an expanded clone.

abundance	v_gene	d_gene	len	j_gene	CDR3nt	CDR3aa
many	TRBV9	-	14	TRBJ1-1	TGTGCCAGCAGCGTAGACGGGACACCTCTGGAGGCTTTCTTT	CASSVDGTPLEAFF
many	TRBV11-2	TRBD1	16	TRBJ1-1	TGTGCCAGCAGCTTTGGGACAGGTAGGGGGAACACTGAAGCTTTCTTT	CASSFGTGRGNTEAFF
many	TRBV25-1	-	13	TRBJ1-1	TGTGCCAGCAGTGATACGTCAGGACCTAAAGCTTTCTTT	CASSDTSGPKAFF
many	TRBV6-5	TRBD1	15	TRBJ2-7	TGTGCCAGCAGTTACCCAACAGGGGGCCGCTACGAGCAGTACTTC	CASSYPTGGRYEQYF
-	TRBV28	-	14	TRBJ2-7	TGTGCCAGCAGTTCCCCAGACCGGTCCTACGAGCAGTACTTC	CASSSPDRSYEQYF
-	TRBV6-5	-	14	TRBJ1-3	TGTGCCAGCAGTTCACGGGACGGTGGAAACACCATATATTTT	CASSSRDGGNTIYF
many	TRBV6-2/TRBV6-3	TRBD1	15	TRBJ2-7	TGTGCCAGCAGATCGACCGGGACAGGGTCCTACGAGCAGTACTTC	CASRSTGTGSYEQYF
-	TRBV6-2/TRBV6-3	-	15	TRBJ2-7	TGTGCCAGCAGCCTTTCGACTTGCGGACCCTACGTGCAGTACTTC	CASSLSTCGPYVQYF
-	TRBV27	-	12	TRBJ2-5	TGTGCCAGCAGTTTAGGTGGAGAGACCAAGTACTTC	CASSLGGETKYF
many	TRBV6-1	-	14	TRBJ1-1	TGTGCCAGCAGTGACAGGCCCATGAACACTGAAGCTTTCTTT	CASSDRPMNTEAFF
many	TRBV27	TRBD1	17	TRBJ1-6	TGTGCCAGCAGTTTAAAGGGACAGGGGGCTTGGAATTCACCCCTCCACTTT	CASSLKGQGAWNSPLHF
many	TRBV12-3/TRBV12-4	TRBD2	15	TRBJ2-5	TGTGCCAGCAGCACACGGGGGGACGGGGGAGAGACCCAGTACTTC	CASSTRGDGGETQYF
many	TRBV4-1	-	14	TRBJ2-5	TGCGCCAGCAGCCCCCTGGGGGCTTATGAGACCCAGTACTTC	CASSPLGAYETQYF
many	TRBV6-5	-	15	TRBJ1-1	TGTGCCAGCAGTTACCGCAGGGGACTGAACACTGAAGCTTTCTTT	CASSYRRGLNTEAFF